A selection of T cell receptor beta chains follows, all from one sample in a study of CD8 T cells in Susac syndrome. TCRdb re-called the immunoSEQ multiplex PCR reads with MiXCR, one entry per CDR3 protein. The sample yields tens of thousands of distinct CDR3 sequences, over 75% seen once. The specimen sequenced was CD8+ T cells from PBMCs. All receptors derive from a human donor with multiple sclerosis. Both conserved end residues are part of each CDR3. A D gene is named only where the DNA matches it firmly. Size is omitted from some rows. Given values are once, few, many or a class for expanded clones.

NA	TRBV5-6	NA	TRBJ1-2	TGTGCCAGCAGCCTGGGGAGCTCAATGGGCTACACCTTC	CASSLGSSMGYTF
NA	TRBV5-6	once	TRBJ2-1	TGTGCCAGCAGCTCGGTATATGAGCAGTTCTTC	CASSSVYEQFF
NA	TRBV27	NA	TRBJ2-7	TGTGCCAGCTGGGGTTGGCGGGATGACTCCTACGAGCAGTACTTC	CASWGWRDDSYEQYF
TRBD1	TRBV4-3	NA	TRBJ1-1	TGCGCCAGCAGCGTCCCAGGGGGCACTGAAGCTCTCTTT	CASSVPGGTEALF
NA	TRBV30	NA	TRBJ1-1	TGTGCCTGGAAGCCCCACCTGAACACTGAAGCTTTCTTT	CAWKPHLNTEAFF
NA	TRBV9	NA	TRBJ2-1	TGTGCCAGCAGCGTAGCTCCTGGAGACTACAATGAGCAGTTCTTC	CASSVAPGDYNEQFF
NA	TRBV7-8	once	TRBJ2-1	TGTGCCAGCAGCTTAGGGGGCGGGTACTCCTACAATGAGCAGTTCTTC	CASSLGGGYSYNEQFF
NA	TRBV5-4	NA	TRBJ2-3	TGTGCCAGCAGCTTGTCTTCAGATACGCAGTATTTT	CASSLSSDTQYF
NA	TRBV7-2	NA	TRBJ2-5	TGTGCCAGCAGCTCCACGGAAAGTAGTCAAGAGACCCAGTACTTC	CASSSTESSQETQYF
NA	TRBV10-2	NA	TRBJ1-1	TGCGCCAGCAGTGTGGACTTAGCGGGGACTGAAGCTTTCTTT	CASSVDLAGTEAFF
NA	TRBV4-1	NA	TRBJ1-1	TGCGCCAGCAGCCAAGCGGTTCTCTGGGGCACTGAAGCTTTCTTT	CASSQAVLWGTEAFF
TRBD2	TRBV2	NA	TRBJ2-1	TGTGCCAGCAGTGAAGCCAGCGGGAGCAACAATGAGCAGTTCTTC	CASSEASGSNNEQFF
NA	TRBV20-1	NA	TRBJ1-5	TGCAGTGCTAGAGATTACAGGGTCAATCAGCCCCAGCATTTT	CSARDYRVNQPQHF
NA	TRBV11-1	NA	TRBJ2-4	TGTGCCAGCAGCCGGCCGGGAGAAAAAAACATTCAGTACTTC	CASSRPGEKNIQYF
NA	TRBV5-6	NA	TRBJ2-7	TGTGCCAGCAGCTCCCTGGACGCCTCCTACGAGCAGTACTTC	CASSSLDASYEQYF
NA	TRBV28	NA	TRBJ1-1	TGTGCCAGCAGTTTACCAGGGGTCCCTGAAGCTTTCTTT	CASSLPGVPEAFF
NA	TRBV6-2/TRBV6-3	NA	TRBJ1-5	TGTGCCAGCAGTTACGTGAATCAGCCCCAGCATTTT	CASSYVNQPQHF
NA	TRBV7-6	NA	TRBJ2-3	TGCGCCAGCAGCTCACCCGGGACTGGCAGCACAGATACGCAGTATTTT	CASSSPGTGSTDTQYF
NA	TRBV12-3/TRBV12-4	NA	TRBJ1-6	TGTGCCAGCAGTTTAGGCAGTTATAATTCACCCCTCCACTTT	CASSLGSYNSPLHF
NA	TRBV9	NA	TRBJ2-3	TGTGCCAGCAGCGCCCCGACCACGGAAGATACGCAGTATTTT	CASSAPTTEDTQYF
NA	TRBV19	NA	TRBJ1-6	TGTGCCAGTAGTATAGCTGGGGGCTCGAATTCACCCCTCCACTTT	CASSIAGGSNSPLHF
NA	TRBV27	NA	TRBJ1-5	TGTGCCAGCAGGTCGGGGGCACAGCCCCAGCATTTT	CASRSGAQPQHF
TRBD1	TRBV20-1	NA	TRBJ2-3	TGCAGTGCTAGAGATATCAGGGGGCCGGCAGATACGCAGTATTTT	CSARDIRGPADTQYF
NA	TRBV5-6	NA	TRBJ2-3	TGTGCCAGCCGCCGGCGGGACCTATATACGCAGTATTTT	CASRRRDLYTQYF
NA	TRBV2	NA	TRBJ2-1	TGTGCCAGCAGTGAAGGGTACACGAACTACAATGAGCAGTTCTTC	CASSEGYTNYNEQFF
TRBD1	TRBV7-9	NA	TRBJ1-1	TGTGCCAGCGTCTCCGGACAGGGGGACACTGAAGCTTTCTTT	CASVSGQGDTEAFF
NA	TRBV11-2	NA	TRBJ2-3	TGTGCCAGCAGCCTCGTGGTGGCGGCGAGCACAGATACGCAGTATTTT	CASSLVVAASTDTQYF
TRBD2	TRBV6-2/TRBV6-3	once	TRBJ2-5	TGTGCCACCTCGGGTCCTAGCGGGACCGGCGGAGAGACCCAGTACTTC	CATSGPSGTGGETQYF
NA	TRBV5-4	once	TRBJ1-1	TGTGCCAGCAGCTTGGACGACGGAACTGAAGCTTTCTTT	CASSLDDGTEAFF
NA	TRBV27	NA	TRBJ1-3	TGTGCCAGCAGCCTGGGGGGGGTTGGAAACACCATATATTTT	CASSLGGVGNTIYF
TRBD1	TRBV27	NA	TRBJ1-1	TGTGCCAGCAGTGTTACCGGGGACAGGGGGGAAGGGACTGAAGCTTTCTTT	CASSVTGDRGEGTEAFF
TRBD2	TRBV13	NA	TRBJ2-5	TGTGCCAGCAGCTTTCAGACTAGCGGGGGCCAAGAGACCCAGTACTTC	CASSFQTSGGQETQYF
TRBD2	TRBV6-2/TRBV6-3	few	TRBJ2-7	TGTGCCAGCAGTCCCACAAGCGGGGCCTTGTGGCAGTACTTC	CASSPTSGALWQYF
TRBD2	TRBV5-1	NA	TRBJ2-1	TGCGCCAGCAGCTTGGCCGGCTTAGCGGGGCAGTTCTTC	CASSLAGLAGQFF
TRBD2	TRBV4-1	NA	TRBJ2-3	TGCGCCAGCAGCCAAGAGGAGGGTAGCGGGGGATTCACAGATACGCAGTATTTT	CASSQEEGSGGFTDTQYF
TRBD2	TRBV19	NA	TRBJ2-1	TGTGCCAGTAGTATGGGACTAGCGGGGGACAATGAGCAGTTCTTC	CASSMGLAGDNEQFF
NA	TRBV7-2	NA	TRBJ2-7	TGTGCCAGCAGCTTACCAACAGGGTCCCACGAGCAGTACTTC	CASSLPTGSHEQYF
NA	TRBV11-3	NA	TRBJ2-1	TGTGCCAGCTCCCCGACGGGGGGCGGGCGACACAATGAGCAGTTCTTC	CASSPTGGGRHNEQFF
NA	TRBV18	NA	TRBJ2-3	TGTGCCAGCTCACCACCCTCTAGCACAGATACGCAGTATTTT	CASSPPSSTDTQYF
NA	TRBV4-3	NA	TRBJ2-7	TGCGCCAGCAGCCAATCAGCAGGAGCCTACGAGCAGTACTTC	CASSQSAGAYEQYF
TRBD2	TRBV27	NA	TRBJ2-7	TGTGCCAGCAGTCCCCCCCCCTACGGGAGGGCAGTCGAGCAGTACTTC	CASSPPPYGRAVEQYF
TRBD2	TRBV2	NA	TRBJ2-7	TGTGCCAGCATTCCCTCAGCGGGAGTAGGGGTCGAGCAGTACTTC	CASIPSAGVGVEQYF
NA	TRBV4-3	few	TRBJ2-6	TGCGCCAGCAGCCAAGATCGGCACGGGCGCTCTGGGGCCAACGTCCTGACTTTC	CASSQDRHGRSGANVLTF
NA	TRBV28	NA	TRBJ1-6	TGTGCCAGCAGTTCCCTTAGCCCACGGAATTCACCCCTCCACTTT	CASSSLSPRNSPLHF
TRBD2	TRBV7-7	NA	TRBJ2-2	TGTGCCAGCGGCGGGACTAACGGCCGGGAGCTGTTTTTT	CASGGTNGRELFF
TRBD2	TRBV9	once	TRBJ2-1	TGTGCCAGCAGCGTAGCCCCACTAGCGGGAGCGTCCCCTCAGTTCTTC	CASSVAPLAGASPQFF
TRBD1	TRBV27	NA	TRBJ2-7	TGTGCCAGCAGTCCCTCGACAGGGGTAAGCTCCTACGAGCAGTACTTC	CASSPSTGVSSYEQYF
TRBD2	TRBV2	once	TRBJ2-7	TGTGCCAGCAGTAGCGGGATCCTTCTCGAGCAGTACTTC	CASSSGILLEQYF
NA	TRBV7-2	NA	TRBJ2-2	TGTGCCAGCCCGGGGAAGGCCTCCGGGAACACCGGGGAGCTGTTTTTT	CASPGKASGNTGELFF
TRBD2	TRBV29-1	NA	TRBJ2-1	TGCAGCGTTGGAGGGAGGACTAGCGGGTTGTACAATGAGCAGTTCTTC	CSVGGRTSGLYNEQFF
TRBD1	TRBV13	NA	TRBJ2-1	TGTGCCAGCAGCGGACAGGGATTTGAGCAGTTCTTC	CASSGQGFEQFF
NA	TRBV10-3	NA	TRBJ1-2	TGTGCCATCAGTGATGTGACAAGTTATGGCTACACCTTC	CAISDVTSYGYTF
NA	TRBV6-5	few	TRBJ2-6	TGTGCCAGCAGTAACTCCAGGAGCGCTGGGGCCAACGTCCTGACTTTC	CASSNSRSAGANVLTF
NA	TRBV5-1	NA	TRBJ1-5	TGCGCCAGCAGCTTGGACAGCTATCAGCCCCAGCATTTT	CASSLDSYQPQHF